The TCR beta chain under discussion was sequenced for a study of human T cells and chemical hapten exposure. For this clonotype: Its antigen is unidentified.

General observations from the study: Versus controls, expanded TCRs had significantly more large CDR3 similarity clusters.

As for time point: pre-sensitization, week 0. As for treatment: therapeutic diphenylcyclopropenone sensitization with weekly scalp DPC. Unfractionated whole blood was the source of the extracted total RNA. This CDR3 is built from 12 residues. V lost 5 bases and J lost 3; bases outside the gene matches: 2. In germline, CDR1 is SQVTM, CDR2 ANQGSEA. A single record per CDR3 protein comes from TCRdb applying MiXCR to the RACE reads. The repertoire holds more than 250,000 distinct CDR3 sequences, with about 9% as singletons. This sample comprised whole blood, obtained in connection with sensitization to the hapten diphenylcyclopropenone (DPC). This sequence originates from a middle-aged woman with alopecia areata. Some clones in this sample may be carry-over from other donors' samples. The V gene is TRBV29-1, the J gene TRBJ2-7; 9 bases fit TRBD1. The CDR3 is CSVLTGGYEQYF. Here the CDR3 DNA reads TGCAGCGTTCTGACAGGGGGCTACGAGCAGTACTTC.